Below, one TCR beta chain is given with its context. The antigen remains unidentified. The length of the CDR3 is 13 residues. The V end lost 6 bases, the J end lost 3 bases, and 11 bases lay between the germline ends. Germline V CDR1 and CDR2: MDHEN, SYDVKM. TCRdb reprocessed the 5' RACE reads with MiXCR, giving one entry per CDR3 protein. The table lists under 450,000 distinct CDR3 sequences, roughly 15% of them singletons, with about 0.94% in the top ten. This specimen comes from a study of CD8 T cells in ankylosing spondylitis. Broader study findings: Characteristic, it appeared, of ankylosing spondylitis blood was a TCR beta motif of several highly homologous variants. Several of the motif variants were reported before in synovial fluid and blood from reactive arthritis.

This sequence was found in a male donor with ankylosing spondylitis. The chain recombines TRBV28 with TRBJ1-1; D is uncertain. Sample: blood, either unsorted or a sorted T cell fraction (not recorded which). CDR3 sequence (DNA): TGTGCCAGCAGCGCATTGAGCTACACTGAAGCTTTCTTT. Residues: CASSALSYTEAFF. The variable domain in full, completed from reference TRBV28 and TRBJ1-1, reads DVKVTQSSRYLVKRTGEKVFLECVQDMDHENMFWYRQDPGLGLRLIYFSYDVKMKEKGDIPEGYSVSREKKERFSLILESASTNQTSMYLCASSALSYTEAFFGQGTRLTVV.